This TCR beta chain was captured by sequencing in a study of blood T cell repertoires in COVID-19. Profiled with immunoSEQ multiplex PCR; TCRdb holds only in-frame clones, not every one. The sample has roughly 300,000 clones; roughly 86% are singletons. The CDR3 is made up of 16 amino acids. Looked up from germline, CDR1 is SQVTM and CDR2 is ANQGSEA. J lost 3 bases, V lost 2 bases, and 11 bases had no gene match. This chain links TRBV29-1 with TRBJ2-3, with 7 bases fitting TRBD2. The sequenced material came from peripheral blood. The clonotype was recovered from a woman in her forties or fifties who had recovered from COVID-19. CDR3 DNA sequence: TGCAGCGTTGAATTCGATGGCGGGAGAGTGACAGATACGCAGTATTTT. Translating it yields CSVEFDGGRVTDTQYF.